This T cell receptor (beta chain) was captured in a study of beta chain features in type 1 diabetes (dated by TCRdb to the late 2010s). Broadly, across the study: Mean age, gender distribution, total cell number and subset yield did not differ between patients and healthy donors. A total of roughly 110 million sorted cells were examined across all samples, and the number of cells per subset was strongly correlated with RNA yield. The study compared TCRB repertoires of sorted circulating CD4+ T cell subsets between recently diagnosed type 1 diabetes patients and matched healthy donors. Whereas all 28 donors provided naive and central memory subsets, regulatory and stem cell-like memory subsets were isolated from just 8 patients and about eight healthy donors.

From the cysteine through the phenylalanine, the CDR3 covers 15 amino acids. CDR3 DNA only is kept here, 45 bases in frame from base 1. V gives up 4 bases and J gives up 8 bases, and the segment between their germline ends measures 20 bases. CDR1 and CDR2 were assigned from the germline V gene as MDHEN and SYDVKM. From each donor, a single peripheral blood sample of about 110 mL on average was drawn into heparinised tubes. Using a panel that included CD45RO, CCR7, CD25, CD127, CD95 and CD27, naive, central memory, regulatory and stem cell-like memory CD4+ T cells were sorted on a BD FACSAria II. Every sorted population had a purity above 95%. PBMCs were isolated right away by Lymphoprep density gradient centrifugation and were stained directly, without culture. Samples were stained and sorted in pairs, with one healthy donor and one patient per experiment, so that batch effects were minimized. This clone was seen a few times. There is no known antigen for this receptor. Base qualities were left out, and no much larger clone turns up one base away.

The High Capacity cDNA Reverse Transcription Kit was used to reverse transcribe all of the isolated RNA, meaning that expressed TCRB transcripts were what got sequenced. Deep immunoSEQ sequencing was performed on naive, central memory and regulatory T cell samples, with an average of around 3.5 million total reads per sample. After sorted cells were lysed in RLT buffer, RNA was extracted with DNase-treated RNeasy Micro or Mini kits, with the choice depending on cell number. To prevent cross-contamination, each cell subset was processed individually, whereas patient and healthy donor samples were processed jointly. The immunoSEQ multiplex PCR was used to amplify TCRB sequences from cDNA, generating 87-bp fragments that spanned the CDR3 region. Sequencing of the amplicons was performed on the Illumina HiSeq platform. Per the source publication's procedure: PCR bias was computationally corrected using synthetic template baselines, reads within Hamming distance 2 were collapsed, and singletons that could not be merged were discarded. Reads were aligned against IMGT so that V, D and J genes, CDR3 length and insertions or deletions at six rearrangement sites could be assigned. Within each subset, clonotype counts were normalized to the number of sorted cells before true diversity and Gini coefficients were calculated with the tcR R package. Repertoire sharing was quantified using the overlap coefficient calculated on TCRB nucleotide sequences. Out-of-frame TCRB sequences from naive cells were analyzed to stand in for the pre-selection repertoire. Here the immuneACCESS table is served through TCRdb, limited to in-frame sequences with V and J called. Missing clones are a known gap in these copies; in checked studies unresolved V genes cover under half, and the rest lacks a known reason. The DNA gave D and trimming, while V, J and clone size come from that table. The table for this sample lists a few hundred thousand clones; more than 9.5% of them were counted only once. More than 0.015% of the sample comes from the top ten.

Results the study describes overall, beyond this receptor: Because small numbers of individuals were included in the HLA sub-analyses, any influence of HLA type on TCRB rearrangement was left unresolved. Naive, central memory and regulatory TCRB repertoires appeared more similar among patients than among healthy donors. Because cDNA rather than genomic DNA was sequenced, highly expressing activated cells could have been over-represented, although no difference in activation and CD3 levels was found between groups. PCR may preferentially amplify shorter templates, but because patient and control samples were amplified and corrected together, any resulting skew would affect both groups equally. Fewer insertions and more nucleotide deletions at VDJ recombination sites were observed in patients with type 1 diabetes, implying thymic rearrangement abnormalities. In all four CD4+ subsets, TCRB CDR3 length was moderately but significantly shorter in type 1 diabetes patients.

Sequencing was performed on naive CD4+ T cells from blood. The cell subset or site tag for this specimen amounts to: true naive CD4+ T cells. The chain uses TRBV28 and TRBJ1-2; tentative D gene TRBD1, with 6 bases matching. The sequence was collected from a woman in her twenties or thirties in good health. The CDR3 region reads CASSSDTGSFWGYTF. In nucleotides, the sequence is TGTGCCAGCAGTTCAGACACAGGGAGTTTCTGGGGCTACACCTTC.